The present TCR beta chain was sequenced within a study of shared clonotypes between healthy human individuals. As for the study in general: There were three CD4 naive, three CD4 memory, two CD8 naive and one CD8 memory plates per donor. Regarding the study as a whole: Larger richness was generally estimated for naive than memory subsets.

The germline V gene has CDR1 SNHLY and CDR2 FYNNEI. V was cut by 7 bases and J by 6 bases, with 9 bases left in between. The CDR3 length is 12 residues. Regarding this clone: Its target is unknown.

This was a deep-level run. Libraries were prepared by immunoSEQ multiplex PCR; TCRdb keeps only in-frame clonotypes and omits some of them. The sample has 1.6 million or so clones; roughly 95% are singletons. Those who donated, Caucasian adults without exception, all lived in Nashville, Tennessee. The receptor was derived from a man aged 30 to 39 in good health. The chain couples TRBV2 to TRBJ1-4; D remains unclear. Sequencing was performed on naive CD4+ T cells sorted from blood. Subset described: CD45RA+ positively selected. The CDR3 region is CASKKGYEKLFF. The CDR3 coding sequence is TGTGCCAGCAAAAAAGGATATGAAAAACTGTTTTTT. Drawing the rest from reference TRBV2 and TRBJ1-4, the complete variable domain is EPEVTQTPSHQVTQMGQEVILRCVPISNHLYFYWYRQILGQKVEFLVSFYNNEISEKSEIFDDQFSVERPDGSNFTLKIRSTKLEDSAMYFCASKKGYEKLFFGSGTQLSVL.